Listed here are 26 T cell receptor beta chains from one sample, sequenced in a study of cytomegalovirus exposure and HLA in healthy donors. This PCR relied on a set of 60 Vbeta primers and 13 Jbeta primers. Clones were read by immunoSEQ multiplex PCR, and TCRdb kept only the in-frame ones, dropping some. The table has under 200,000 clones, 70% to 90% seen once. Input material: PBMCs. Receptors were obtained from a woman under 40 in good health and CMV-seronegative.

The rearrangement uses TRBV10-3 and TRBJ2-3, with 10 positions matching TRBD2. This CDR3 has 15 amino acids. From germline, CDR1 is ENHRY and CDR2 SYGVKD. Trimming at V came to 9 bases and at J to 0 bases, leaving 6 bases not matched to a gene. CDR3: CAITKTSGSTDTQYF. The CDR3 DNA is TGTGCCATTACGAAGACTAGCGGGAGCACAGATACGCAGTATTTT.

This clone was observed a single time. This chain links TRBV2 with TRBJ2-4, with 10 bases identical to TRBD1. Germline assignment: CDR1 SNHLY and CDR2 FYNNEI. The CDR3 has 17 amino acids. Unmatched junction bases numbered 2, after V lost 0 bases and J lost 0 bases. This CDR3 is CASSEAGTGVAKNIQYF. CDR3 nucleotide sequence: TGTGCCAGCAGTGAAGCGGGGACAGGGGTAGCCAAAAACATTCAGTACTTC.

This sequence joins TRBV2 and TRBJ2-5; D possibly corresponds to TRBD2 (6 bases). Deletions cut 8 bases from V and 0 bases from J, with 10 bases between. The germline CDR1 and CDR2 sequences are SNHLY and FYNNEI. The CDR3 sequence is 13 residues long. The CDR3 is CASGGQYQETQYF. The CDR3 DNA follows: TGTGCCAGCGGAGGGCAGTACCAAGAGACCCAGTACTTC.

This chain joins TRBV29-1 and TRBJ2-3; 10 bases map to TRBD2. The junction had 8 bases not matched to a gene; V was cut back by 6 bases and J by 5 bases. The CDR3 length is 14 residues. The germline V gene has CDR1 SQVTM and CDR2 ANQGSEA. This chain's CDR3 is CSVAGLASKDTQYF. The CDR3 DNA is TGCAGCGTAGCGGGACTAGCGAGTAAAGATACGCAGTATTTT.

The chain has TRBV4-1 and TRBJ2-7; the match to TRBD1 covers 7 bases. V dropped 5 bases and J dropped 3; count of bases not matched to a gene: 10. This CDR3 comprises 15 residues. Germline CDR1 and CDR2: MGHRA and YSYEKL. CDR3 sequence reads: CASSYRDSSYYEQYF. The CDR3 nucleotides read TGCGCCAGCAGCTACCGGGACAGTAGTTACTACGAGCAGTACTTC.

To note about this clone: This sample also contains other DNA sequences that code for the same CDR3. This rearrangement joins TRBV4-2 to TRBJ2-7, with 11 bases lining up with TRBD2. The germline CDR1 and CDR2 sequences are LGHNA and YNFKEQ. V lost 2 bases and J lost 3; bases outside the gene matches: 3. The CDR3 is made up of 15 amino acids. The CDR3 is CASSQPGLADYEQYF. The DNA for the CDR3 is TGTGCCAGCAGCCAACCGGGACTAGCGGACTACGAGCAGTACTTC.

The rearrangement joins TRBV5-1 to TRBJ2-1; the D gene is possibly TRBD1 (6 bases). Germline CDR1 and CDR2: SGHRS and YFSETQ. V lost 0 bases, J lost 6 bases, and 13 bases lay in between. The CDR3 loop spans 15 amino acids. CDR3 loop: CASSLGSDRINEQFF. Written as DNA, the CDR3 is TGCGCCAGCAGCTTGGGTAGCGACAGGATCAATGAGCAGTTCTTC.

This rearrangement joins TRBV30 to TRBJ2-2, with unresolved D. V was clipped by 3 bases and J by 9 bases, with 8 bases between them. The length of the CDR3 is 11 residues. Per the germline V gene, CDR1 is GTSNPN and CDR2 is SVGIG (reference sequence). Here the CDR3 DNA reads TGTGCCTGGAGCATGGCCCGGGAGCTGTTTTTT. This translates into CAWSMARELFF.

This chain uses TRBV5-1 with TRBJ2-1; 14 nucleotides match TRBD2. With 4 bases clipped from V and 4 bases from J, the junction kept 4 bases outside the gene matches. The germline gives CDR1 SGHRS, CDR2 YFSETQ. This CDR3 has 16 residues. CDR3 in amino acids: CASSGRTSGGYNEQFF. Written as DNA, the CDR3 is TGCGCCAGCAGCGGCAGGACTAGCGGGGGGTACAATGAGCAGTTCTTC. The whole variable domain, filled in from reference TRBV5-1 and TRBJ2-1, reads KAGVTQTPRYLIKTRGQQVTLSCSPISGHRSVSWYQQTPGQGLQFLFEYFSETQRNKGNFPGRFSGRQFSNSRSEMNVSTLELGDSALYLCASSGRTSGGYNEQFFGPGTRLTVL.

The chain joins TRBV28 to TRBJ2-1; D is undetermined. Germline loops: CDR1 MDHEN, CDR2 SYDVKM. V lost 5 bases to trimming and J lost 5 bases, with 19 bases between them. This CDR3 has 16 amino acids. Written as DNA, the CDR3 is TGTGCCAGCAGTACATCCCGGAGTGGCCGCCACAATGAGCAGTTCTTC. This sequence encodes CASSTSRSGRHNEQFF.

The chain couples TRBV15 to TRBJ2-1; 10 bases match TRBD2. J was trimmed by 11 bases and V by 0 bases; bases with no gene match: 10. Germline V CDR1 and CDR2: LNHNV, YYDKDF (reference sequence). This CDR3 is built from 16 residues. CDR3 sequence (DNA): TGTGCCACCAGCAGAGACAAGACTAGCGGGCGAGGCAAGCAGTTCTTC. This gives the protein CATSRDKTSGRGKQFF.

The chain combines TRBV13 with TRBJ2-7, with 7 bases lining up with TRBD1. CDR1 is PRHDT and CDR2 is FYEKMQ in the germline V gene (reference sequence). The CDR3 length is 13 residues. V lost 4 bases and J lost 4; bases outside the gene matches: 4. This CDR3 is CASSYRGTYEQYF. CDR3 DNA sequence: TGTGCCAGCAGCTACAGGGGAACTTACGAGCAGTACTTC. Full variable domain (remainder filled in from reference TRBV13 and TRBJ2-7): AAGVIQSPRHLIKEKRETATLKCYPIPRHDTVYWYQQGPGQDPQFLISFYEKMQSDKGSIPDRFSAQQFSDYHSELNMSSLELGDSALYFCASSYRGTYEQYFGPGTRLTVT.

The chain couples TRBV5-6 to TRBJ1-2, with TRBD1 matching 7 bases. Germline assignment: CDR1 SGHDT and CDR2 YYEEEE. The CDR3 loop spans 15 amino acids. V lost 2 bases to trimming and J lost 4 bases; unmatched junction nucleotides: 8. The CDR3 sequence: CASSFFWTGIYGYTF. The CDR3 DNA reads as TGTGCCAGCAGCTTCTTCTGGACAGGTATCTATGGCTACACCTTC.

This clone was recorded once. CDR3 protein: CASSPRLAGGGDTQYF. For the CDR3, the DNA is TGTGCCAGCAGCCCCCGACTAGCGGGAGGTGGAGATACGCAGTATTTT. V and J are TRBV11-2 and TRBJ2-3; 13 bases align to TRBD2. Germline CDR1 SGHAT, CDR2 FQNNGV. The CDR3 extends over 16 amino acids. With V trimmed by 5 bases and J by 5 bases, 7 bases remained unmatched.

The V gene is TRBV28, the J gene TRBJ1-2; 7 bases are shared with TRBD1. V dropped 7 bases and J dropped 4; count of bases not matched to a gene: 9. CDR1 and CDR2 (germline): MDHEN, SYDVKM. CDR3 length: 14 amino acids. As DNA, the CDR3 is TGTGCCAGCACCCTATTGGGGACAGTCTATGGCTACACCTTC. This translates into CASTLLGTVYGYTF.

This clone was found a few times. The gene calls are TRBV9 and TRBJ2-7, with 7 bases lining up with TRBD2. This CDR3 has 14 residues. Germline CDR1 and CDR2: SGDLS and YYNGEE. Trimming cost V 0 bases and J 2 bases; bases outside gene matches: 2. CDR3 DNA: TGTGCCAGCAGCGTAGCGGGAGGAACCTACGAGCAGTACTTC. This translates into CASSVAGGTYEQYF.

The chain joins TRBV2 to TRBJ2-7, with D perhaps matching TRBD2 (6 bases). CDR1 SNHLY and CDR2 FYNNEI come from the germline V gene. With 8 bases removed from V and 2 bases from J, the gap between germline ends came to 10 bases. The CDR3 runs to 12 residues. The DNA for the CDR3 is TGTGCCAGCGGCGGGACCACCTACGAGCAGTACTTC. Translated: CASGGTTYEQYF.

The J gene is TRBJ2-1, the V gene TRBV9, with no clear D. The germline V and J ends were trimmed by 0 bases and 4 bases, with 11 bases remaining between them. Germline CDR1 and CDR2: SGDLS and YYNGEE. This CDR3 comprises 15 residues. The CDR3 sequence: CASSVEWAPYNEQFF. The CDR3 DNA reads TGTGCCAGCAGCGTAGAATGGGCGCCTTACAATGAGCAGTTCTTC.

The chain uses TRBV10-1 and TRBJ2-1; D is perhaps TRBD2 (5 bases). Between the trimmed V and J ends, which lost 7 bases and 7 bases, there was a span of 14 bases. Germline V gene sequence: CDR1 WNHNN, CDR2 SYGVQD (reference sequence). The CDR3 covers 13 residues. CDR3 protein: CASIGRVGNEQFF. The DNA of the CDR3 is TGCGCCAGCATAGGGCGGGTCGGGAATGAGCAGTTCTTC.

This chain links TRBV9 with TRBJ2-3; D is undetermined. Trimming removed 0 bases from V and 5 bases from J, with 10 bases in between. The germline V gene has CDR1 SGDLS and CDR2 YYNGEE. This CDR3 spans 14 amino acids. CDR3 nucleotides: TGTGCCAGCAGCGTAGCTCGGCGGAGAGATACGCAGTATTTT. This codes for CASSVARRRDTQYF.

The CDR3 DNA sequence: TGTGCCAGCAGCTTTTTACAGGGTCGCGGCGAGCAGTACTTC. Translated: CASSFLQGRGEQYF. This chain links TRBV7-9 with TRBJ2-7, with D perhaps TRBD1 (6 bases). The V end was cut by 3 bases, the J end by 6 bases, with 15 bases between. Per germline, CDR1 SEHNR and CDR2 FQNEAQ (reference sequence). CDR3 length equals 14 residues.

The genes are TRBV7-3 and TRBJ2-3; TRBD2 matches 8 bases. Trimming took 5 bases from V and 4 from J; bases not matched to a gene: 14. Germline CDR1 SGHTA, CDR2 FQGTGA. The CDR3 covers 17 residues. This CDR3 is CASSQLGGGSSSDTQYF. The CDR3 nucleotides are TGTGCCAGCAGCCAACTTGGCGGGGGGTCTTCCTCAGATACGCAGTATTTT.

This clone was counted a single time. J is TRBJ2-3 and V is TRBV14; maybe TRBD2 (6 bases). The CDR3 is 15 residues long. V gave up 8 bases and J gave up 2 bases, with 17 bases separating them. Germline assignment: CDR1 SGHDN and CDR2 FVKESK. CDR3 coding DNA: TGTGCCAGCGCCCCCCTAGCGTCTGACACAGATACGCAGTATTTT. Amino acids: CASAPLASDTDTQYF.

This clone was picked up one time. V usage is TRBV29-1 and J usage is TRBJ2-5, with TRBD2 as a possible D gene (6 bases). The germline V gene encodes CDR1 SQVTM and CDR2 ANQGSEA. Trimming took off 6 bases at V and 5 bases at J, with 16 bases between the two ends. This CDR3 has 13 residues. CDR3 residues: CSVYGGSEETQYF. CDR3 DNA sequence: TGCAGCGTCTACGGGGGATCGGAGGAGACCCAGTACTTC.

CDR3 protein: CASSLLSSGISYNEQFF. The CDR3 DNA reads as TGTGCCAGCAGTTTATTATCTAGCGGGATTTCCTACAATGAGCAGTTCTTC. The chain uses TRBV27 and TRBJ2-1, with 9 bases identical to TRBD2. Losses at the gene ends were 1 base for V and 1 base for J; bases not matched to a gene: 5. The CDR3 spans 17 residues. The germline CDR1 and CDR2 sequences are MNHEY and SMNVEV (reference sequence).

This chain uses TRBV19 with TRBJ2-5; 9 nucleotides match TRBD2. There are 16 residues in the CDR3. V was clipped by 4 bases and J by 4 bases; unmatched bases: 10. Germline-derived CDR1 and CDR2 are LNHDA and SQIVND (reference sequence). The CDR3 reads CASSNAGGDAGETQYF. The CDR3 DNA reads as TGTGCCAGTAGTAATGCGGGGGGGGATGCTGGAGAGACCCAGTACTTC.